Following are 23 T cell receptor beta chains from one sample sequenced in a study of cytomegalovirus exposure and HLA in healthy donors. The repertoire was sequenced with immunoSEQ multiplex PCR; TCRdb's copy has only in-frame clones and lacks some. The table records 100,000 to 150,000 clones, just under 95% of them present only once. The sequencing sample was made of PBMCs. The receptor set was obtained from a young woman in good health and CMV-seronegative.

This chain links TRBV4-1 with TRBJ2-2, with 9 bases lining up with TRBD1. V lost 5 bases, J lost 5 bases, and 6 bases stayed unmatched. From germline, CDR1 is MGHRA and CDR2 YSYEKL. This CDR3 region has 15 residues. In DNA, the CDR3 is TGCGCCAGCAGCACCAACAGGGGGCGAACCGGGGAGCTGTTTTTT. Its protein is CASSTNRGRTGELFF.

The V gene is TRBV5-1, the J gene TRBJ1-2; no definite D call. Trimming pared 0 bases from V and 6 bases from J, leaving 9 bases between. CDR3 length equals 13 residues. The germline V gene encodes CDR1 SGHRS and CDR2 YFSETQ. The CDR3 region is CASSLAGEDGYTF. The DNA of the CDR3 is TGCGCCAGCAGCTTGGCGGGAGAGGATGGCTACACCTTC.

This sequence joins TRBV4-1 and TRBJ2-7; TRBD2 aligns across 7 bases. The CDR3 totals 13 residues. The junction had 3 bases not matched to a gene; V was cut back by 5 bases and J by 2 bases. The germline CDR1 and CDR2 sequences are MGHRA and YSYEKL. The CDR3 region has the DNA TGCGCCAGCAGCTCGACTAGCACCTACGAGCAGTACTTC. Amino acids: CASSSTSTYEQYF.

This clone is a singleton in its sample. The CDR3 protein is CASSSLGQGVYADTQYF. The CDR3 DNA follows: TGTGCCAGCAGCTCCCTCGGACAGGGGGTATACGCAGATACGCAGTATTTT. The gene calls are TRBV13 and TRBJ2-3, with 10 positions matching TRBD1. V lost 4 bases, J lost 4 bases, and 11 bases stayed unmatched. Germline V gene data show CDR1 as PRHDT and CDR2 as FYEKMQ (reference sequence). CDR3 length equals 17 residues.

The chain couples TRBV4-1 to TRBJ2-7, with D tentatively TRBD2 (5 bases). V lost 3 bases, J lost 3 bases, and 9 bases lay in between. The CDR3 covers 13 residues. The V gene's germline CDR1 is MGHRA and CDR2 YSYEKL. The CDR3 DNA is TGCGCCAGCAGCCACGTCGGGGTCTACGAGCAGTACTTC. This gives the protein CASSHVGVYEQYF.

This chain joins TRBV10-3 and TRBJ2-1, with 7 bases that match TRBD1. The junction had 7 bases not matched to a gene; V was cut back by 5 bases and J by 9 bases. This CDR3 comprises 13 residues. The germline gives CDR1 ENHRY, CDR2 SYGVKD. CDR3 DNA: TGTGCCATCAGTTTACAGGGGCGCGGTGAGCAGTTCTTC. Translating gives CAISLQGRGEQFF.

The gene calls are TRBV4-1 and TRBJ2-1, with D maybe TRBD2 (6 bases). The CDR3 extends over 14 amino acids. V shed 3 bases and J shed 9 bases, with 15 bases lying between them. Germline V gene lookup returns CDR1 MGHRA and CDR2 YSYEKL. CDR3 sequence reads: CASSHRLVSIEQFF. The CDR3 DNA reads as TGCGCCAGCAGCCACCGACTAGTAAGCATTGAGCAGTTCTTC.

V usage is TRBV5-6 and J usage is TRBJ1-1, with D unresolved. Trimming pared 4 bases from V and 3 bases from J, leaving 10 bases between. Germline lookup yields CDR1 SGHDT and CDR2 YYEEEE. This CDR3 has 13 amino acids. CDR3 amino acids: CASSIGRDTEAFF. CDR3 bases: TGTGCCAGCAGCATTGGGAGGGACACTGAAGCTTTCTTT.

This clone was recorded only once. For the CDR3, the DNA is TGTGCCAGCAGCCCCGGAGGATCCGGGGAGCTGTTTTTT. It yields the protein CASSPGGSGELFF. The chain recombines TRBV7-3 with TRBJ2-2; D might be TRBD2 (5 bases). Trimming took 5 bases from V and 6 from J, leaving 10 bases between them. Germline assignment: CDR1 SGHTA and CDR2 FQGTGA. CDR3 length: 13 amino acids.

Worth noting for this clone: The junction departs from the called germline gene at one end, perhaps through a read error. V usage is TRBV7-9 and J usage is TRBJ1-2; 7 nucleotides align to TRBD1. The CDR3 has 13 amino acids. Germline V lookup: CDR1 SEHNR, CDR2 FQNEAQ (reference sequence). In DNA, the CDR3 is TGTGCCAGCAGCCAATCCGGGACAGCGTTTAGTTCCTTC. Its protein product is CASSQSGTAFSSF. The complete variable domain, with remaining parts taken from reference TRBV7-9 and TRBJ1-2, reads DTGVSQNPRHKITKRGQNVTFRCDPISEHNRLYWYRQTLGQGPEFLTYFQNEAQLEKSRLLSDRFSAERPKGSFSTLEIQRTEQGDSAMYLCASSQSGTAFSSFGSGTRLTVV.

The chain recombines TRBV5-6 with TRBJ2-5, with D uncertain. Germline V lookup: CDR1 SGHDT, CDR2 YYEEEE. The CDR3 extends over 16 amino acids. V lost 4 bases to trimming and J lost 0 bases, with 16 bases between them. This chain's CDR3 is CASSPAVTWYQETQYF. The CDR3 DNA follows: TGTGCCAGCAGCCCGGCGGTCACCTGGTACCAAGAGACCCAGTACTTC.

This clone was observed once. The chain has TRBV7-9 and TRBJ2-1; D is undetermined. CDR1 and CDR2 (germline): SEHNR, FQNEAQ (reference sequence). This CDR3 is built from 12 residues. Trimming cost V 2 bases and J 8 bases, with 7 bases left between them. The CDR3 DNA sequence: TGTGCCAGCAGCTTATTACGGGATGAGCAGTTCTTC. This codes for CASSLLRDEQFF.

This clone was picked up a small number of times. The V and J genes are TRBV7-9 and TRBJ2-2, with D possibly being TRBD1 (5 bases). Germline V gene sequence: CDR1 SEHNR, CDR2 FQNEAQ (reference sequence). This CDR3 comprises 12 residues. The V and J ends lost 2 bases and 10 bases respectively, with 8 bases between them. The CDR3 is CASSLRTQELFF. Here the CDR3 DNA reads TGTGCCAGCAGCTTACGGACACAGGAGCTGTTTTTT.

This clone appeared once. The chain recombines TRBV28 with TRBJ1-2; unclear D gene. CDR1 MDHEN and CDR2 SYDVKM come from the germline V gene. This CDR3 comprises 12 residues. V was shortened by 6 bases and J by 4 bases, with 9 bases between the two germline ends. The CDR3 region has the DNA TGTGCCAGCAGCCTGGGCGCCTATGGCTACACCTTC. Translating gives CASSLGAYGYTF.

The chain uses TRBV7-9 and TRBJ2-5; no clear D. The CDR3 contains 14 residues. V was clipped by 3 bases and J by 4 bases, with 12 bases between them. The germline V gene has CDR1 SEHNR and CDR2 FQNEAQ (reference sequence). CDR3: CASSFSRGGETQYF. The CDR3 DNA is TGTGCCAGCAGCTTTTCCCGCGGTGGAGAGACCCAGTACTTC.

This clone was recorded once. The V call is TRBV5-4, the J call TRBJ2-1, with D tentatively TRBD2 (6 bases). V lost 1 base, J lost 7 bases, and 6 bases lay in between. The CDR3 length is 12 residues. CDR1 is SGHNT, CDR2 YYREEE, per germline (reference sequence). The CDR3 coding sequence is TGTGCCAGCAGCTTGCGGGAGAATGAGCAGTTCTTC. Translation: CASSLRENEQFF.

This chain connects TRBV30 to TRBJ1-2; weak D call: TRBD1 (5 bases). The CDR3 covers 15 residues. Trimming stripped 4 bases from V and 8 bases from J, with 23 bases between. CDR1 is GTSNPN and CDR2 is SVGIG in the germline V gene (reference sequence). CDR3 residues: CAWIDPRAGKSGYTF. CDR3 bases: TGTGCCTGGATCGATCCCCGCGCAGGGAAAAGCGGCTACACCTTC.

The V and J genes are TRBV11-3 and TRBJ2-1; 12 nucleotides align to TRBD2. V was pared by 5 bases and J by 4 bases, with 3 bases of the junction left unmatched. The CDR3 has 15 amino acids. Germline CDR1 reads SGHNT; CDR2 reads YENEEA. DNA for the CDR3: TGTGCCAGCAGCCGGACTAGCGGGATGTACAATGAGCAGTTCTTC. This gives the protein CASSRTSGMYNEQFF.

This clone came up once. This chain links TRBV28 with TRBJ2-3; 8 bases agree with TRBD1. Trimming removed 6 bases from V and 0 bases from J; junction bases left unmatched: 11. Germline V CDR1 and CDR2: MDHEN, SYDVKM. The CDR3 has 17 amino acids. CDR3 sequence (DNA): TGTGCCAGCAGCTCCGCCCCACAGGGGGTAAGCACAGATACGCAGTATTTT. Its protein is CASSSAPQGVSTDTQYF.

The V call is TRBV4-1, the J call TRBJ2-2; the D gene is possibly TRBD2 (6 bases). The V end was cut by 1 base, the J end by 4 bases, with 13 bases between. The CDR3 length is 16 residues. Germline CDR1 and CDR2: MGHRA and YSYEKL. The CDR3 reads CASSQASGTRTGELFF. DNA for the CDR3: TGCGCCAGCAGCCAAGCATCCGGGACTCGCACCGGGGAGCTGTTTTTT.

This clone was seen just once. The chain carries TRBV2 and TRBJ2-3; no firm D call. V lost 7 bases and J 6 bases, leaving 8 bases between the germline ends. Germline CDR1 SNHLY, CDR2 FYNNEI. This CDR3 region has 11 residues. CDR3 region: CASNGGDTQYF. The CDR3, as DNA: TGTGCCAGCAACGGCGGCGATACGCAGTATTTT. The entire variable domain, with the rest obtained from reference TRBV2 and TRBJ2-3, is as follows: EPEVTQTPSHQVTQMGQEVILRCVPISNHLYFYWYRQILGQKVEFLVSFYNNEISEKSEIFDDQFSVERPDGSNFTLKIRSTKLEDSAMYFCASNGGDTQYFGPGTRLTVL.

This chain uses TRBV27 with TRBJ2-2; 10 bases fit TRBD2. This CDR3 is 16 amino acids long. With V trimmed by 4 bases and J by 1 base, 3 bases remained unmatched. Germline V gene sequence: CDR1 MNHEY, CDR2 SMNVEV (reference sequence). The CDR3 protein is CASSWSGRGNTGELFF. CDR3 sequence (DNA): TGTGCCAGCAGTTGGAGCGGGAGGGGGAACACCGGGGAGCTGTTTTTT.

V is TRBV27 and J is TRBJ2-1; 8 positions agree with TRBD1. The CDR3 contains 15 residues. V shed 2 bases and J 8 bases; nucleotides not matched to a gene: 8. Germline assignment: CDR1 MNHEY and CDR2 SMNVEV (reference sequence). This chain's CDR3 is CASSLIRTGFDEQFF. For the CDR3, the DNA is TGTGCCAGCAGTTTAATCAGGACAGGGTTCGATGAGCAGTTCTTC.